This T cell receptor (beta chain) was identified during a study of blood T cell repertoires in COVID-19 (dated by TCRdb to the early 2020s). A note on the overall study: Collaborator samples came from the United States, Italy and Spain and covered acute and convalescent phases of COVID-19. The repertoires were released in a freely available public database intended as a resource for research on the immune response to SARS-CoV-2. The dataset comprised deeply sampled blood TCRbeta repertoires from subjects exposed to, actively infected with, or recovered from COVID-19. The prospective study material was composed of cDNA or gDNA derived from T cells, B-cell-depleted T cells, or PBMCs. Samples were obtained from the ongoing ImmuneRACE study (first 160 participants) and from 1,254 subjects provided by 6 global collaborators. HLA class I and class II types, where available, came from metadata supplied by the sample provider rather than from assay-based typing. A de-identified subject ID, COVID-19 status, age in years and sex were almost always included in the sample metadata. General study outcomes and caveats: The amount of clinical and demographic metadata varied by source and participant and was provided uncurated.

Notes on this clone: What this receptor recognizes is not known. No base quality information exists; no much larger clone differs at one position.

The collaborating institutions used their own protocols to collect whole blood in K2EDTA tubes. For TCRbeta analysis, collaborator samples were shipped as frozen whole blood, as isolated PBMCs, or as DNA extracted from either sample type. TCRbeta CDR3 regions were amplified from genomic DNA by means of the immunoSEQ Assay, a bias-controlled multiplex PCR. From the authors' description of their analysis: Nucleated cell counts per sample were estimated from amplification of reference gene primers within the assay. Sequence reads were collapsed and filtered to measure the absolute abundance of every unique TCRbeta CDR3 rearrangement. For each sample, productive Simpson clonality was calculated by taking the square root of Simpson's diversity index across productive rearrangements. What TCRdb holds here is the immuneACCESS table cut down to in-frame rearrangements. Part of the clones is not present; checked against another copy, under half of the missing clones reflect an unresolved V gene, and the others are unexplained. V and J calls plus clone size are reproduced from that table; the DNA served to infer D and trimming. A total of 80,000 or so clones appear in this sample, approximately 90% of them only once. The leading ten clones occupy about 2% of the sample.

CDR1 and CDR2 are drawn from the germline V gene: KGHSH, LQKENI. The CDR3 has 15 amino acids, counting the end cysteine and phenylalanine. Of all the DNA, just the CDR3 is kept, 45 bases in frame from base 1. V drops 3 bases and J drops 7 bases, leaving 15 bases in between. This receptor was taken from a middle-aged man with acute or convalescent COVID-19. Specimen: peripheral blood. The chain is encoded by TRBV18 joined to TRBJ1-4; a tentative D match to TRBD1 spans 6 bases. The CDR3 protein: CASSPMNREGEKLFF. The nucleotides read TGTGCCAGCTCACCGATGAACAGGGAGGGTGAAAAACTGTTTTTT.